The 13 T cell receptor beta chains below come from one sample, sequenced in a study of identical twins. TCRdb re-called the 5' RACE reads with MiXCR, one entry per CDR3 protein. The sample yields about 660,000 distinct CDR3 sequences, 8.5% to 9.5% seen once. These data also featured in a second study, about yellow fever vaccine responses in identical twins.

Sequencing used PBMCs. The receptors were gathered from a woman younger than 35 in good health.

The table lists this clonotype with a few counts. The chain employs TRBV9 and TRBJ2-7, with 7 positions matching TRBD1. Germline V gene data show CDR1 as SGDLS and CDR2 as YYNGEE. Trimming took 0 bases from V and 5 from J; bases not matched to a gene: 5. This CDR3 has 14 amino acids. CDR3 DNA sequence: TGTGCCAGCAGCGTAGCAGAAGACAGGGACGAGCAGTACTTC. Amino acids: CASSVAEDRDEQYF.

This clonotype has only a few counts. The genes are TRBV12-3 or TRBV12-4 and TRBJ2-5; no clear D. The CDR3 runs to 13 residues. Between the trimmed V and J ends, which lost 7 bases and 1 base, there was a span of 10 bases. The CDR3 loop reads CASNRVGQETQYF. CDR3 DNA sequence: TGTGCCAGCAATCGGGTGGGCCAAGAGACCCAGTACTTC.

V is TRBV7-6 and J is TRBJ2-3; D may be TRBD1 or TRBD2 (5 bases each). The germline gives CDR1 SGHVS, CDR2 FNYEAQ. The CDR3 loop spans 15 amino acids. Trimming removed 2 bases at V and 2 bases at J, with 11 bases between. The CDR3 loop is CASSLSDGATDTQYF. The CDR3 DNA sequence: TGTGCCAGCAGCTTATCTGACGGGGCCACAGATACGCAGTATTTT.

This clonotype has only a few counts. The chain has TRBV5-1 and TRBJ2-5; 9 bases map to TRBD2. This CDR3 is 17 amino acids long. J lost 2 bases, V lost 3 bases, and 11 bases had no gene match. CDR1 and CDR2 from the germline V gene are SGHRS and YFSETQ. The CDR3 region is CASSSVSGGKKQETQYF. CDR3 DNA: TGCGCCAGCAGCTCGGTTAGCGGGGGTAAAAAGCAAGAGACCCAGTACTTC.

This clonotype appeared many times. DNA of the CDR3: TGTGCCAGCAGCCAAGGACAAGCAGGGTCAGGGACCGGGGAGCTGTTTTTT. Residues: CASSQGQAGSGTGELFF. This chain uses TRBV4-2 with TRBJ2-2; D perhaps matches TRBD1 (5 bases). The CDR3 spans 17 residues. Between the trimmed V and J ends, which lost 1 base and 5 bases, there was a span of 17 bases. Per germline, CDR1 LGHNA and CDR2 YNFKEQ.

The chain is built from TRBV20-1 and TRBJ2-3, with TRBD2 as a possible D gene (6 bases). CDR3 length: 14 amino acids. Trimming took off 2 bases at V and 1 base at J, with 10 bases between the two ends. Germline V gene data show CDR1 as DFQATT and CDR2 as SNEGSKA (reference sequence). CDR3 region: CSARSGVGTDTQYF. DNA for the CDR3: TGCAGTGCTAGATCGGGGGTGGGCACAGATACGCAGTATTTT.

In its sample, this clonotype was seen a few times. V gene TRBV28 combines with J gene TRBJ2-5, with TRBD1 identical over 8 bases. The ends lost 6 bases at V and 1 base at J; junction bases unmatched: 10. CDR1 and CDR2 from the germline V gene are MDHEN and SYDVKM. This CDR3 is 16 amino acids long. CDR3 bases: TGTGCCAGCAGGGAACTAAAACAGGGGGTCCAAGAGACCCAGTACTTC. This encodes CASRELKQGVQETQYF.

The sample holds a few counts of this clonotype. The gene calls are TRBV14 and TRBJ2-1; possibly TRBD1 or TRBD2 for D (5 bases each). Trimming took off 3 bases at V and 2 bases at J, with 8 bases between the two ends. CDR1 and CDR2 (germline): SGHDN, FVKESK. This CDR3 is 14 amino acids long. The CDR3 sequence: CASSHGTAYNEQFF. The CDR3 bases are TGTGCCAGCAGCCACGGGACGGCCTACAATGAGCAGTTCTTC.

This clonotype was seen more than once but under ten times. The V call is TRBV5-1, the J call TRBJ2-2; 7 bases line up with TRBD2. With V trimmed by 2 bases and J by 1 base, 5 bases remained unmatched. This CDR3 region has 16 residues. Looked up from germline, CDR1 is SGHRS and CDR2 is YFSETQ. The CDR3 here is CASSLPPGGNTGELFF. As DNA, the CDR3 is TGCGCCAGCAGCTTACCTCCGGGGGGGAACACCGGGGAGCTGTTTTTT.

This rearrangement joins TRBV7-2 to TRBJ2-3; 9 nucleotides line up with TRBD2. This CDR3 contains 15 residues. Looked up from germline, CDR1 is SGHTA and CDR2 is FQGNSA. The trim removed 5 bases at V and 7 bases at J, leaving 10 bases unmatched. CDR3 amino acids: CASSLSGGPQYTQYF. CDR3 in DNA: TGTGCCAGCAGCCTCAGCGGGGGGCCACAATATACGCAGTATTTT.

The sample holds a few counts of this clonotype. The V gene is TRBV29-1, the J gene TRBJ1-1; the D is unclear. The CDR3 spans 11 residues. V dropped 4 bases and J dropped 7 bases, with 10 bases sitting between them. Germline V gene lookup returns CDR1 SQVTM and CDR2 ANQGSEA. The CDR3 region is CSVGEGSEAFF. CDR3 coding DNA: TGCAGCGTTGGTGAGGGAAGTGAAGCTTTCTTT.

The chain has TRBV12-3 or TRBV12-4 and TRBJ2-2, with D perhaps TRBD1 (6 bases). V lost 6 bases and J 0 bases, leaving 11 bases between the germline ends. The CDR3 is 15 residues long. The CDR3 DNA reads TGTGCCAGCAGAAGGACAGCAGCGAACACCGGGGAGCTGTTTTTT. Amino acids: CASRRTAANTGELFF.

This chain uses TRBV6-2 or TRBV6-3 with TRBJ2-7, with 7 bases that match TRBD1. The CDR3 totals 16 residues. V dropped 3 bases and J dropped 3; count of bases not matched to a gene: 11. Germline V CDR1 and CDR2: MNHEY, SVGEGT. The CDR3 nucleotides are TGTGCCAGCAGTTATTCCGGAGAGGGGGCCTTCTACGAGCAGTACTTC. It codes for CASSYSGEGAFYEQYF.